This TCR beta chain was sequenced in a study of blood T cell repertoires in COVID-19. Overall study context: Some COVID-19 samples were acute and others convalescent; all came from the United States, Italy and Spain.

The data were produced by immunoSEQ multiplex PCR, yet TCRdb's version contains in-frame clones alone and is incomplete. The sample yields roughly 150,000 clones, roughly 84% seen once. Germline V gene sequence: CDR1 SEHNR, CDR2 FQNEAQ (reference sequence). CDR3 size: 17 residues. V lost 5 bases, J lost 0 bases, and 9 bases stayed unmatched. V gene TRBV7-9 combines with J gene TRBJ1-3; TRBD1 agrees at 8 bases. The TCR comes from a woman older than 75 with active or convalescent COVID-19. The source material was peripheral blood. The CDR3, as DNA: TGTGCCAGCAGCCCCGGGACAGGATTCCGCTCTGGAAACACCATATATTTT. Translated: CASSPGTGFRSGNTIYF.